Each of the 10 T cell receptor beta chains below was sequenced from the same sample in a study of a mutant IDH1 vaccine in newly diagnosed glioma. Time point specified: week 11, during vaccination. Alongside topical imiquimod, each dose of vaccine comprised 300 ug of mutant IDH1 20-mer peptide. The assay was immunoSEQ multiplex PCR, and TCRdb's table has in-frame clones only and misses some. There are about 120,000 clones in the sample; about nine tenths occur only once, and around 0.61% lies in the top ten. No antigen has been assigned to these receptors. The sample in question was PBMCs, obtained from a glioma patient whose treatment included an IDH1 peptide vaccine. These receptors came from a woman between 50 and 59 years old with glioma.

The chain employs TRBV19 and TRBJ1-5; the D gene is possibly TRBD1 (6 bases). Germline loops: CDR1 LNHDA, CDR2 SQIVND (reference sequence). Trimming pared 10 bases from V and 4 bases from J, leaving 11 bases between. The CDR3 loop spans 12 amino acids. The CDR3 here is CATRDTNQPQHF. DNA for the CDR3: TGTGCCACCCGGGACACTAATCAGCCCCAGCATTTT.

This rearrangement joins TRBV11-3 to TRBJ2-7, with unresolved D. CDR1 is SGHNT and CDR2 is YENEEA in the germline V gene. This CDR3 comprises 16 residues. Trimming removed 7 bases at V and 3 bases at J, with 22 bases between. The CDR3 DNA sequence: TGTGCCAGCACCGGAGTGGTTGCTGCAGAAGGCTACGAGCAGTACTTC. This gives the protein CASTGVVAAEGYEQYF.

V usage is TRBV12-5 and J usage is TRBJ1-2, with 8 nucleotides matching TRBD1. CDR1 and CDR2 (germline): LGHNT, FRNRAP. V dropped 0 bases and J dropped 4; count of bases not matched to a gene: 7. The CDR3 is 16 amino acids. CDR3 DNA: TGTGCTAGTGGTTTGGTACAAGAGACAGGGGTCTATGGCTACACCTTC. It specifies CASGLVQETGVYGYTF.

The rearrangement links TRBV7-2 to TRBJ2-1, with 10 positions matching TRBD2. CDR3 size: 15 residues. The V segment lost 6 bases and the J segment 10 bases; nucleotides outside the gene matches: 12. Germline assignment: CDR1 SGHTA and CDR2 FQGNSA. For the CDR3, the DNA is TGTGCCAGCAGTCCAGAACTAGCGGGGTCCGGGGAGCAGTTCTTC. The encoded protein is CASSPELAGSGEQFF.

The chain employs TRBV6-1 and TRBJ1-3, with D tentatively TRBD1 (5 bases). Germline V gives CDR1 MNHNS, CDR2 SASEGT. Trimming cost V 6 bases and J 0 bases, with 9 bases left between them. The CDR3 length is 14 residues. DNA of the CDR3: TGTGCCAGCAGCACGGACATCTCTGGAAACACCATATATTTT. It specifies CASSTDISGNTIYF.

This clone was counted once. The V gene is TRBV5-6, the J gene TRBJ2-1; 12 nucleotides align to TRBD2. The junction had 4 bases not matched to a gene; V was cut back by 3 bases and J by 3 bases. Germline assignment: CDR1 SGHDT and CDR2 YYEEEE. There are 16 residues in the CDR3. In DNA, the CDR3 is TGTGCCAGCAGCTCCCGGACTAGCGGGGTCTACAATGAGCAGTTCTTC. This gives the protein CASSSRTSGVYNEQFF. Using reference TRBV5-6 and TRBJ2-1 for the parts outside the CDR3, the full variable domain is DAGVTQSPTHLIKTRGQQVTLRCSPKSGHDTVSWYQQALGQGPQFIFQYYEEEERQRGNFPDRFSGHQFPNYSSELNVNALLLGDSALYLCASSSRTSGVYNEQFFGPGTRLTVL.

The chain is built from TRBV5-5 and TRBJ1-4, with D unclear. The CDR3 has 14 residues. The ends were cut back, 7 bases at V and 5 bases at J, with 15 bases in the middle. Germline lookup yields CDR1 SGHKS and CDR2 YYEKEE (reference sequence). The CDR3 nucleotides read TGTGCCAGCGGCCCGCGGGCCGTCAATGAAAAACTGTTTTTT. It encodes CASGPRAVNEKLFF.

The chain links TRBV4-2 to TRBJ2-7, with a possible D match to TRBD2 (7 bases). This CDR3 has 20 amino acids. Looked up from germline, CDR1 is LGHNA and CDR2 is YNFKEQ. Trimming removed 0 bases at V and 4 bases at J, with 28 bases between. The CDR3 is CASSQDPPGGGRTLVYEQYF. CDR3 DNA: TGTGCCAGCAGCCAAGATCCGCCTGGGGGGGGCAGAACCCTTGTTTACGAGCAGTACTTC.

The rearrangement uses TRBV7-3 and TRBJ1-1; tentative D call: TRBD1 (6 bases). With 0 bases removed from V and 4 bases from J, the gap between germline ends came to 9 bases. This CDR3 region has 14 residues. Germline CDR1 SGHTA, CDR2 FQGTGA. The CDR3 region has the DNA TGTGCCAGCAGCTTAACGCCAGGGGCCACTGAAGCTTTCTTT. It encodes CASSLTPGATEAFF.

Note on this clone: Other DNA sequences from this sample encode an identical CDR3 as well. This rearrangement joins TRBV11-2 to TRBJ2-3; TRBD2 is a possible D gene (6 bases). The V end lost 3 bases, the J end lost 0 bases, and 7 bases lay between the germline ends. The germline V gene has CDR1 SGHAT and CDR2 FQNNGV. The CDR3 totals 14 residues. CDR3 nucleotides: TGTGCCAGCAGCTTCGGGGGTAGCACAGATACGCAGTATTTT. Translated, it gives CASSFGGSTDTQYF.